This T cell receptor (beta chain) was sequenced for a study of cytomegalovirus exposure and HLA in healthy donors. Study-level points and caveats: Reportedly, cytomegalovirus status was diagnosed with high sensitivity and specificity. In an earlier analysis, in some 600 donors, most V segments appeared productive either ~90% or ~30% of the time. Accurate HLA-A and HLA-B prediction from TCR beta sequences was reported for most subjects.

The study ran its PCR with 60 Vbeta and 13 Jbeta primers. Profiling relied on immunoSEQ multiplex PCR, and the TCRdb table lists in-frame clones only, not all of them. The sample comprises approximately 190,000 clones, approximately 79% of which are singletons, and approximately 6.3% rests with the top ten. The germline V gene has CDR1 SGHTA and CDR2 FQGNSA. V gave up 3 bases and J gave up 1 base, with 9 bases separating them. CDR3 length: 15 amino acids. Of note for this clone: No antigen is known for it.

Material: PBMCs. The TCR originated in a man aged 40-50 years in good health and CMV-seropositive. This chain uses TRBV7-2 with TRBJ1-4; tentative D call: TRBD1 (5 bases). The chain's CDR3 is CASSFDRGTNEKLFF. The CDR3, as DNA: TGTGCCAGCAGCTTTGACAGAGGAACTAATGAAAAACTGTTTTTT.